Sample share makes the clone carrying this T cell receptor (beta chain) medium-sized. Amplification, which lasted roughly 20 PCR cycles, used a constant-region primer and V-primer adapter to amplify TCRs. TCRdb reanalysed the reads using MiXCR and keeps one entry per CDR3 protein. Here the sample spans tens of thousands of distinct CDR3 sequences, roughly 10% being singletons. The entry originates in a study of low-dose radiotherapy and immunotherapy resistance in tumors. On the study more broadly: Treatment consisted of nivolumab 240 mg every two weeks and ipilimumab 1 mg/kg every six weeks, given intravenously to patients. Every two weeks, the protocol called for intravenous cyclophosphamide at 200 mg/m2. It was given one day before each radiation and immunotherapy administration.

Time point noted: before trial treatment. Administered to the donors were nivolumab, ipilimumab, aspirin, low-dose cyclophosphamide and low-dose radiotherapy. Germline V gives CDR1 MDHEN, CDR2 SYDVKM. The V segment lost 3 bases and the J segment 3 bases; nucleotides outside the gene matches: 4. The CDR3 has 14 amino acids. The chain combines TRBV28 with TRBJ2-7; 8 positions match TRBD1. This receptor was taken from a female donor with ovarian cancer. This specimen was PBMCs, taken before treatment. The CDR3 region has the DNA TGTGCCAGCAGTTTCTCTGGACAGGGCTACGAGCAGTACTTC. Residues: CASSFSGQGYEQYF.